One sample yielded the 19 T cell receptor beta chains listed below, sequenced in a study of blood T cell repertoires in COVID-19. The table came from immunoSEQ multiplex PCR; TCRdb's copy has only in-frame clones and leaves some out. The data contain about 100,000 clones, roughly 90% of them singletons. Sequencing used peripheral blood. Every receptor here comes from a man between 35 and 55 years old with active or convalescent COVID-19.

V is TRBV6-6 and J is TRBJ2-1; D is unclear. There are 12 residues in the CDR3. Per the germline V gene, CDR1 is MNHNY and CDR2 is SVGAGI (reference sequence). V was cut by 5 bases and J by 8 bases, with 10 bases left in between. The CDR3 DNA reads as TGTGCCAGCAGTGCCGGTCCCTATGAGCAGTTCTTC. It codes for CASSAGPYEQFF.

The chain is built from TRBV20-1 and TRBJ2-1; D is unclear. CDR1 is DFQATT and CDR2 is SNEGSKA in the germline V gene (reference sequence). Trimming cost V 4 bases and J 8 bases, with 12 bases left between them. The CDR3 is 12 amino acids. The CDR3 loop is CSAIDPPHEQFF. CDR3 DNA: TGCAGTGCTATTGACCCTCCCCATGAGCAGTTCTTC.

The V call is TRBV28, the J call TRBJ2-2, with a tentative D call TRBD2 (6 bases). Germline CDR1 is MDHEN and CDR2 is SYDVKM. Trimming pared 4 bases from V and 5 bases from J, leaving 17 bases between. This CDR3 comprises 16 residues. The CDR3 here is CASSSLPGRGTGELFF. DNA for the CDR3: TGTGCCAGCAGTTCCCTCCCCGGGAGAGGGACCGGGGAGCTGTTTTTT.

The chain couples TRBV9 to TRBJ2-3, with 8 positions matching TRBD1. The CDR3 is 16 amino acids. Losses at the gene ends were 0 bases for V and 3 bases for J; bases not matched to a gene: 6. CDR1 is SGDLS, CDR2 YYNGEE, per germline. The chain's CDR3 is CASSVETGVRTDTQYF. The CDR3, as DNA: TGTGCCAGCAGCGTAGAGACAGGGGTTAGAACAGATACGCAGTATTTT. Using reference TRBV9 and TRBJ2-3 for the parts outside the CDR3, the full variable domain is DSGVTQTPKHLITATGQRVTLRCSPRSGDLSVYWYQQSLDQGLQFLIQYYNGEERAKGNILERFSAQQFPDLHSELNLSSLELGDSALYFCASSVETGVRTDTQYFGPGTRLTVL.

A single count supports this clone. The chain joins TRBV3-1 (or the pseudogene TRBV3-2) to TRBJ2-3, with a possible D match to TRBD2 (5 bases). CDR3 length: 16 residues. Germline CDR1 LGHDT, CDR2 YNNKEL (reference sequence). V was clipped by 4 bases and J by 2 bases, with 16 bases between them. The CDR3 spells CASSLGLSENTDTQYF. In nucleotides, the CDR3 is TGTGCCAGCAGCCTCGGACTTTCGGAAAACACAGATACGCAGTATTTT.

J is TRBJ1-1 and V is TRBV10-3, with 7 bases identical to TRBD1. The length of the CDR3 is 16 residues. Germline V lookup: CDR1 ENHRY, CDR2 SYGVKD. Trimming took 5 bases from V and 2 from J; bases not matched to a gene: 11. The CDR3 spells CAISSSFGTDNTEAFF. DNA for the CDR3: TGTGCCATCAGTTCCTCCTTCGGGACAGATAACACTGAAGCTTTCTTT.

The genes are TRBV9 and TRBJ1-1, with D possibly TRBD1 on 6 matching bases. This CDR3 comprises 13 residues. The V gene lost 4 bases and the J gene lost 0 bases, with 7 bases spanning the gap. In germline, CDR1 is SGDLS, CDR2 YYNGEE. The CDR3 loop is CASSTGLNTEAFF. DNA of the CDR3: TGTGCCAGCAGCACAGGGCTGAACACTGAAGCTTTCTTT. The variable domain in full, completed from reference TRBV9 and TRBJ1-1, reads DSGVTQTPKHLITATGQRVTLRCSPRSGDLSVYWYQQSLDQGLQFLIQYYNGEERAKGNILERFSAQQFPDLHSELNLSSLELGDSALYFCASSTGLNTEAFFGQGTRLTVV.

The chain is built from TRBV18 and TRBJ2-3, with a possible D match to TRBD1 (6 bases). Trimming cost V 4 bases and J 3 bases, with 11 bases left between them. This CDR3 comprises 14 residues. Germline V gene lookup returns CDR1 KGHSH and CDR2 LQKENI. The CDR3: CASSRYGQTDTQYF. The CDR3 region has the DNA TGTGCCAGCTCACGCTACGGACAGACAGATACGCAGTATTTT.

J is TRBJ1-2 and V is TRBV5-1; D is undetermined. V shed 2 bases and J shed 4 bases, with 12 bases lying between them. CDR3 size: 14 residues. Germline-derived CDR1 and CDR2 are SGHRS and YFSETQ. CDR3 coding DNA: TGCGCCAGCAGCTTTGGCCAGTCGTCCTATGGCTACACCTTC. This encodes CASSFGQSSYGYTF.

This rearrangement joins TRBV28 to TRBJ1-2; the D is unclear. The germline CDR1 and CDR2 sequences are MDHEN and SYDVKM. Trimming left V 6 bases short and J 7 bases short, with 12 bases between. The length of the CDR3 is 12 residues. The CDR3 sequence: CASRPQASGYTF. DNA for the CDR3: TGTGCCAGCAGACCGCAGGCAAGTGGCTACACCTTC.

The V and J genes are TRBV19 and TRBJ1-1; D is possibly TRBD1 (6 bases). The V gene's germline CDR1 is LNHDA and CDR2 SQIVND (reference sequence). The germline V and J ends were trimmed by 5 bases and 6 bases, with 19 bases remaining between them. The CDR3 runs 15 residues. The CDR3 region has the DNA TGTGCCAGTAGTCCCACAGGGTCTCGAATCTCTGAAGCTTTCTTT. Translated: CASSPTGSRISEAFF.

This chain uses TRBV15 with TRBJ2-3; D is perhaps TRBD1 (6 bases). This CDR3 comprises 16 residues. Germline V gene lookup returns CDR1 LNHNV and CDR2 YYDKDF (reference sequence). Trimming shortened V by 0 bases and J by 1 base, and 11 bases separated the two germline ends. CDR3 coding DNA: TGTGCCACCAGCAGAGATAGCGCAGGGGGCACAGATACGCAGTATTTT. Translated, it gives CATSRDSAGGTDTQYF.

The chain uses TRBV27 and TRBJ2-7; TRBD2 matches 7 bases. V trimming: 5 bases; J trimming: 4 bases; junction bases outside the gene matches: 8. This CDR3 contains 14 residues. Looked up from germline, CDR1 is MNHEY and CDR2 is SMNVEV (reference sequence). The CDR3, as DNA: TGTGCCAGCAGTGCAGGAGCTAGCGGTTACGAGCAGTACTTC. Its protein product is CASSAGASGYEQYF.

This clone is a singleton in its sample. The chain employs TRBV7-2 and TRBJ2-5, with D possibly matching TRBD2 (6 bases). Between the trimmed V and J ends, which lost 4 bases and 4 bases, there was a span of 13 bases. The length of the CDR3 is 14 residues. The germline CDR1 and CDR2 sequences are SGHTA and FQGNSA. The CDR3 DNA is TGTGCCAGCAGCTCAAATCAGGGAGGAGAGACCCAGTACTTC. It codes for CASSSNQGGETQYF.

The chain carries TRBV4-3 and TRBJ1-4; tentative D call: TRBD1 (5 bases). Trimming took 2 bases from V and 8 from J, leaving 18 bases between them. Germline V gene lookup returns CDR1 LGHNA and CDR2 YSLEER. This CDR3 has 16 amino acids. CDR3 in amino acids: CASSQSRQNLDEKLFF. The CDR3 DNA sequence: TGCGCCAGCAGCCAATCCCGACAGAATCTTGACGAAAAACTGTTTTTT.

The gene calls are TRBV6-6 and TRBJ1-5; D is ambiguous. The CDR3 runs 16 residues. The germline CDR1 and CDR2 sequences are MNHNY and SVGAGI (reference sequence). Trimming shortened V by 5 bases and J by 5 bases, and 19 bases separated the two germline ends. CDR3 DNA: TGTGCCAGCAGTACCGGTGGTGGCAGGTTGGATCAGCCCCAGCATTTT. Translation gives CASSTGGGRLDQPQHF.

This clone was seen once. This sequence joins TRBV6-2 or TRBV6-3 and TRBJ2-7; no clear D. Trimming removed 5 bases from V and 3 bases from J, with 8 bases in between. The CDR3 runs to 12 residues. Germline V lookup: CDR1 MNHEY, CDR2 SVGEGT. The CDR3 DNA reads TGTGCCAGCAGTCGACAAATCTACGAGCAGTACTTC. This gives the protein CASSRQIYEQYF.

The chain recombines TRBV21-1 with TRBJ2-3; TRBD2 is the table's D call and was not checked against the DNA. TRBV21-1 constitutes a pseudogene. CDR3 length: 15 amino acids. The CDR3 protein is CASSKRGGSGDTQYF. CDR3 in DNA: TGTGCCAGCAGCAAACGGGGAGGGTCCGGGGATACGCAGTATTTT.

The chain carries TRBV18 and TRBJ1-5; TRBD1 agrees at 10 bases. Germline CDR1 reads KGHSH; CDR2 reads LQKENI. The CDR3 is made up of 16 amino acids. J lost 1 base, V lost 2 bases, and 2 bases had no gene match. CDR3 amino acids: CASSPGTGESNQPQHF. CDR3 DNA sequence: TGTGCCAGCTCACCAGGGACAGGGGAAAGCAATCAGCCCCAGCATTTT.